The rows below give T cell receptor beta chains drawn from one sample of a study of T-cell memory formation after mild COVID-19. A single record per CDR3 protein comes from TCRdb applying MiXCR to the 5' RACE reads. The sample has about 600,000 distinct CDR3 sequences, less than 25% seen once. Sequenced: PBMCs or a T cell subset sorted from them (not recorded which). These receptors all stem from an adult woman who had mild COVID-19 (a few samples of this study predate the infection). Cell type and time point are not known. CDR3s include the opening cysteine and the closing phenylalanine or tryptophan. Each record gives: D gene, V gene, CDR3 length, J gene, clone size, CDR3 DNA, CDR3 protein. A D gene is named only where the DNA matches it firmly. A row's size may be missing; if present it is once, few, many or a size class.

>.|TRBV7-2|13|TRBJ2-5|few
TGTGCCAGCAGCTGGGGCCCGGGAGAGACCCAGTACTTC
CASSWGPGETQYF
>TRBD2|TRBV7-2|15|TRBJ2-1|few
TGTGCCAGCAGCTTAGAGGCTAGCGGGATGGATGAGCAGTTCTTC
CASSLEASGMDEQFF
>.|TRBV5-1|15|TRBJ2-5|few
TGCGCCAGCAGCTTGGACGGGGGAGGTGGCGAGACCCAGTACTTC
CASSLDGGGGETQYF
>.|TRBV20-1|13|TRBJ1-1|many
TGCAGTGCTAGAGTAGGACTCCAAGGGGAAGCTTTCTTT
CSARVGLQGEAFF
>TRBD1|TRBV24-1|14|TRBJ2-1|many
TGTGCCACCGGGATGGGGACAGGGAACAATGAGCAGTTCTTC
CATGMGTGNNEQFF
>.|TRBV28|17|TRBJ2-2|.
TGTGCCAGCAGTTTTGGGGTCGGGGGCTCGAACACCGGGGAGCTGTTTTTT
CASSFGVGGSNTGELFF
>TRBD1|TRBV24-1|19|TRBJ2-2|.
TGTGCCACCAGTGACGTAGGGACAGGTGACGGGGGCTCCTACCTAAAGTTGTTTTTT
CATSDVGTGDGGSYLKLFF
>.|TRBV4-1|13|TRBJ2-7|few
TGCGCCAGCAGCCAAGAACGTGACGTCGAGCAGTACTTC
CASSQERDVEQYF
>.|TRBV5-1|14|TRBJ1-4|.
TGCGCCAGCAGCCACAGGGAGCCTAATGAAAAACTGTTTTTT
CASSHREPNEKLFF
>TRBD2|TRBV6-2/TRBV6-3|16|TRBJ2-1|.
TGTGCCAGCAGTCCGGGACTAGGCCCGTCCTACAATGAGCAGTTCTTC
CASSPGLGPSYNEQFF
>TRBD1|TRBV6-4|12|TRBJ1-1|few
TGTGCCAGCAGGGGACAGGGGGCTGAAGCTTTCTTT
CASRGQGAEAFF
>TRBD2|TRBV20-1|15|TRBJ2-1|few
TGCAGTGCTAGAGGTACTAGCGGGAGGTACAATGAGCAGTTCTTC
CSARGTSGRYNEQFF
>.|TRBV3-1|15|TRBJ1-5|few
TGTGCCAGCAGCCAAGATGGCAGGGGAAATCAGCCCCAGCATTTT
CASSQDGRGNQPQHF
>.|TRBV7-8|13|TRBJ2-3|few
TGTGCCAGCAGCCAGACAGGCACAGATACGCAGTATTTT
CASSQTGTDTQYF
>TRBD2|TRBV5-1|15|TRBJ2-1|few
TGCGCCAGCAGACGGACGGGGGGGCTAGACAATGAGCAGTTCTTC
CASRRTGGLDNEQFF
>.|TRBV25-1|13|TRBJ1-6|medium-sized
TGTGCCAGCAGTGTCAGCACTAATTCACCCCTCCACTTT
CASSVSTNSPLHF
>.|TRBV6-2/TRBV6-3|14|TRBJ2-7|.
TGTGCCAGCGGAAGGAAACACGATACTTACGAGCAGTACTTC
CASGRKHDTYEQYF